This T cell receptor (beta chain) came from a study of neoadjuvant anti-PD-1 for oral cavity cancer. The CDR3 has 13 residues. In germline, CDR1 is SQVTM, CDR2 ANQGSEA. V lost 7 bases and J lost 3, with 13 bases in between. Measured with immunoSEQ multiplex PCR; TCRdb has only the in-frame clones, and not every one. This repertoire shows just under 70,000 clones, 85% found once; its top ten account for less than 4%. Indicated time point: after neoadjuvant nivolumab, at surgical resection. V is TRBV29-1 and J is TRBJ1-3; D gene uncertain. Source: PBMCs, taken after nivolumab (anti-PD-1) treatment. The receptor's source is a person between 40 and 85 years old with oral cavity squamous cell carcinoma. The CDR3: CSDSPMGGNTIYF. CDR3 sequence (DNA): TGCAGCGATTCGCCGATGGGTGGAAACACCATATATTTT.